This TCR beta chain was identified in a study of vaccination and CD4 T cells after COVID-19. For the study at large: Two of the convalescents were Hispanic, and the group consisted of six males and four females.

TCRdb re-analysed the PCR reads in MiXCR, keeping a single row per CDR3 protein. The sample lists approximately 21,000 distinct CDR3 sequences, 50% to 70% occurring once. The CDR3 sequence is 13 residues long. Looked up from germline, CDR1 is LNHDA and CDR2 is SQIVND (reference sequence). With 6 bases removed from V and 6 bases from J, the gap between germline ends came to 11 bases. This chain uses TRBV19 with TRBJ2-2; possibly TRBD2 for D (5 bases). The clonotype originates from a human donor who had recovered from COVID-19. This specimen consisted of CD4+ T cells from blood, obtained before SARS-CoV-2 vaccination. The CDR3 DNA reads TGTGCCAGTAGGACGGACTGGGCCGGGGAGCTGTTTTTT. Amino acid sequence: CASRTDWAGELFF.